Presented here are 20 T cell receptor beta chains from one specimen sequenced in a study of T cells in localized non-small cell lung cancer. This table comes from immunoSEQ multiplex PCR, and its TCRdb copy is limited to in-frame clones, with some not included. The data hold 45,000 to 60,000 clones, with roughly four fifths observed a single time. This specimen consisted of peripheral blood, obtained before any cancer treatment. These receptors were taken from a female donor of 60 years or more with stage II squamous cell lung carcinoma.

This clone was found once. The V and J genes are TRBV27 and TRBJ2-5, with 9 bases that match TRBD2. V dropped 6 bases and J dropped 5; count of bases not matched to a gene: 10. CDR3 length: 15 amino acids. Germline-derived CDR1 and CDR2 are MNHEY and SMNVEV (reference sequence). CDR3 nucleotide sequence: TGTGCCAGCAGGTCTAGCGGGGTCGGTCGGGAGACCCAGTACTTC. It codes for CASRSSGVGRETQYF.

This chain links TRBV27 with TRBJ1-5; D is unresolved. The V end lost 8 bases, the J end lost 0 bases, and 14 bases lay between the germline ends. Germline CDR1 is MNHEY and CDR2 is SMNVEV (reference sequence). This CDR3 is 15 amino acids long. The CDR3 is CASGSPAFSNQPQHF. As DNA, the CDR3 is TGTGCCAGCGGCTCACCGGCCTTTAGCAATCAGCCCCAGCATTTT.

The CDR3 DNA sequence: TGTGCCTTCTTCCGGCCACAGGGAGAAAACTATGGCTACACCTTC. This encodes CAFFRPQGENYGYTF. The J gene is TRBJ1-2, the V gene TRBV30; possibly TRBD1 for D (6 bases). The V gene's germline CDR1 is GTSNPN and CDR2 SVGIG (reference sequence). With 7 bases removed from V and 2 bases from J, the gap between germline ends came to 20 bases. The CDR3 runs to 15 residues.

In this sample, this clone turned up once. The chain combines TRBV15 with TRBJ1-6; TRBD1 matches at 7 bases. In germline, CDR1 is LNHNV, CDR2 YYDKDF (reference sequence). This CDR3 has 14 amino acids. After removal of 2 bases from V and 7 bases from J, the junction contained 2 bases not matched to a gene. The CDR3 sequence is CATSRNRGNSPLHF. CDR3 DNA: TGTGCCACCAGCAGAAACAGGGGAAATTCACCCCTCCACTTT.

This chain joins TRBV19 and TRBJ2-2; maybe TRBD1 (6 bases). The CDR3 contains 16 residues. Trimming took off 3 bases at V and 2 bases at J, with 13 bases between the two ends. Per germline, CDR1 LNHDA and CDR2 SQIVND (reference sequence). The CDR3 nucleotides are TGTGCCAGTAGTATGGAAGGACAGATTAACACCGGGGAGCTGTTTTTT. It is translated as CASSMEGQINTGELFF.

The V call is TRBV9, the J call TRBJ2-1, with TRBD1 identical over 8 bases. The germline gives CDR1 SGDLS, CDR2 YYNGEE. The CDR3 is made up of 14 amino acids. Losses at the gene ends were 4 bases for V and 8 bases for J; bases not matched to a gene: 8. The chain's CDR3 is CASSSSTGGYEQFF. The CDR3 bases are TGTGCCAGCAGCTCATCAACAGGGGGATATGAGCAGTTCTTC.

This clone was recorded a few times. The chain is built from TRBV7-9 and TRBJ1-1; D possibly corresponds to TRBD1 (5 bases). Germline CDR1 SEHNR, CDR2 FQNEAQ (reference sequence). The ends were cut back, 5 bases at V and 6 bases at J, with 13 bases in the middle. This CDR3 has 13 residues. CDR3 in DNA: TGTGCCAGCAGCCGAAGGACACCGCCTGAAGCTTTCTTT. It codes for CASSRRTPPEAFF.

The chain uses TRBV5-5 and TRBJ1-5; 10 bases line up with TRBD1. The CDR3 loop spans 16 amino acids. Looked up from germline, CDR1 is SGHKS and CDR2 is YYEKEE (reference sequence). Trimming at V came to 4 bases and at J to 4 bases, leaving 8 bases not matched to a gene. The CDR3 DNA reads as TGTGCCAGCAGCCACCCGGGACAGGGGCCGAATCAGCCCCAGCATTTT. Its translation is CASSHPGQGPNQPQHF.

The J gene is TRBJ1-1, the V gene TRBV7-2; D is perhaps TRBD1 (5 bases). V lost 0 bases, J lost 0 bases, and 8 bases lay in between. This CDR3 region has 15 residues. Per germline, CDR1 SGHTA and CDR2 FQGNSA. The CDR3 sequence: CASSLARQLNTEAFF. The CDR3, as DNA: TGTGCCAGCAGCTTAGCGAGACAGTTGAACACTGAAGCTTTCTTT.

This chain links TRBV2 with TRBJ1-5; 7 bases are shared with TRBD1. The CDR3 is made up of 17 amino acids. Germline lookup yields CDR1 SNHLY and CDR2 FYNNEI. The junction had 12 bases not matched to a gene; V was cut back by 5 bases and J by 2 bases. The CDR3 bases are TGTGCCAGCAGTTACGCCAGGGGGGCAGGGGGCAATCAGCCCCAGCATTTT. Translating gives CASSYARGAGGNQPQHF.

The chain recombines TRBV5-1 with TRBJ2-2, with 7 bases that match TRBD2. Germline V gives CDR1 SGHRS, CDR2 YFSETQ. The CDR3 totals 16 residues. Unmatched junction bases numbered 2, after V lost 0 bases and J lost 0 bases. The CDR3 nucleotides read TGCGCCAGCAGCTTGGGACTAGCTTCGAACACCGGGGAGCTGTTTTTT. Translated, it gives CASSLGLASNTGELFF. Based on the CDR3 plus reference TRBV5-1 and TRBJ2-2, the full variable domain is KAGVTQTPRYLIKTRGQQVTLSCSPISGHRSVSWYQQTPGQGLQFLFEYFSETQRNKGNFPGRFSGRQFSNSRSEMNVSTLELGDSALYLCASSLGLASNTGELFFGEGSRLTVL.

The chain has TRBV6-1 and TRBJ1-1; D may be TRBD1 (6 bases). Trimming pared 2 bases from V and 4 bases from J, leaving 14 bases between. CDR3 length: 15 amino acids. Germline V gene data show CDR1 as MNHNS and CDR2 as SASEGT. CDR3 coding DNA: TGTGCCAGCAGTGAATGGGGGCTGGTGAGCACTGAAGCTTTCTTT. It translates to CASSEWGLVSTEAFF.

The V call is TRBV7-6, the J call TRBJ1-3; D is unresolved. Trimming cost V 2 bases and J 0 bases, with 5 bases left between them. This CDR3 region has 14 residues. Germline CDR1 reads SGHVS; CDR2 reads FNYEAQ. Here the CDR3 DNA reads TGTGCCAGCAGCTTATACAGCTCTGGAAACACCATATATTTT. Its translation: CASSLYSSGNTIYF. Together with reference TRBV7-6 and TRBJ1-3, the CDR3 gives the full variable domain: GAGVSQSPRYKVTKRGQDVALRCDPISGHVSLYWYRQALGQGPEFLTYFNYEAQQDKSGLPNDRFSAERPEGSISTLTIQRTEQRDSAMYRCASSLYSSGNTIYFGEGSWLTVV.

This rearrangement joins TRBV6-1 to TRBJ1-5; D may be TRBD1 (5 bases). Trimming removed 3 bases at V and 2 bases at J, with 14 bases between. Germline-derived CDR1 and CDR2 are MNHNS and SASEGT. This CDR3 contains 16 residues. The CDR3 bases are TGTGCCAGCAGTGAGGGCGTCAGGGCGGGCAATCAGCCCCAGCATTTT. The encoded protein is CASSEGVRAGNQPQHF.

V gene TRBV6-1 combines with J gene TRBJ1-2; 9 positions match TRBD1. V shed 4 bases, J shed 4 bases, and the junction held 13 bases outside the gene matches. The CDR3 totals 17 residues. In germline, CDR1 is MNHNS, CDR2 SASEGT. The CDR3 nucleotides are TGTGCCAGCAGTGGGGGACAGGGTGGGCCACCTGCCTATGGCTACACCTTC. Translation gives CASSGGQGGPPAYGYTF.

The chain links TRBV11-2 to TRBJ1-1, with D possibly being TRBD1 (5 bases). CDR3 size: 12 residues. Germline loops: CDR1 SGHAT, CDR2 FQNNGV. V lost 8 bases, J lost 1 base, and 8 bases lay in between. The CDR3 spells CASQGGNTEAFF. The CDR3 DNA follows: TGTGCCAGCCAGGGAGGGAACACTGAAGCTTTCTTT. The complete variable domain, with remaining parts taken from reference TRBV11-2 and TRBJ1-1, reads EAGVAQSPRYKIIEKRQSVAFWCNPISGHATLYWYQQILGQGPKLLIQFQNNGVVDDSQLPKDRFSAERLKGVDSTLKIQPAKLEDSAVYLCASQGGNTEAFFGQGTRLTVV.

The table lists this clone with a few counts. The chain couples TRBV30 to TRBJ2-3; D unclear. Germline CDR1 is GTSNPN and CDR2 is SVGIG (reference sequence). With 3 bases removed from V and 7 bases from J, the gap between germline ends came to 8 bases. CDR3 length equals 11 residues. The CDR3 DNA reads as TGTGCCTGGAGCGTCCCGCATACGCAGTATTTT. It is translated as CAWSVPHTQYF.

This clone was observed once. V gene TRBV7-9 combines with J gene TRBJ1-2; maybe TRBD1 (5 bases). Trimming pared 7 bases from V and 6 bases from J, leaving 18 bases between. The length of the CDR3 is 14 residues. Germline-derived CDR1 and CDR2 are SEHNR and FQNEAQ (reference sequence). DNA for the CDR3: TGTGCCAGCATCCTCTCACGCGGGGGTGATGGCTACACCTTC. Its protein product is CASILSRGGDGYTF.

The CDR3 protein is CASSPLRGTLNTEAFF. The CDR3 coding sequence is TGTGCCAGCTCACCTCTTCGAGGGACACTCAACACTGAAGCTTTCTTT. This chain connects TRBV18 to TRBJ1-1, with D possibly being TRBD1 (6 bases). Germline V lookup: CDR1 KGHSH, CDR2 LQKENI. V was cut by 3 bases and J by 2 bases, with 16 bases left in between. The CDR3 sequence is 16 residues long. The whole variable domain, remainder taken from reference TRBV18 and TRBJ1-1, is NAGVMQNPRHLVRRRGQEARLRCSPMKGHSHVYWYRQLPEEGLKFMVYLQKENIIDESGMPKERFSAEFPKEGPSILRIQQVVRGDSAAYFCASSPLRGTLNTEAFFGQGTRLTVV.

This clone was seen a single time. The CDR3 protein is CASSSRPVSTDTQYF. CDR3 coding DNA: TGTGCCAGCAGCTCCAGGCCTGTGAGCACAGATACGCAGTATTTT. The V gene is TRBV7-2, the J gene TRBJ2-3; D is ambiguous. CDR1 and CDR2 from the germline V gene are SGHTA and FQGNSA. Trimming removed 4 bases at V and 0 bases at J, with 11 bases between. This CDR3 comprises 15 residues.